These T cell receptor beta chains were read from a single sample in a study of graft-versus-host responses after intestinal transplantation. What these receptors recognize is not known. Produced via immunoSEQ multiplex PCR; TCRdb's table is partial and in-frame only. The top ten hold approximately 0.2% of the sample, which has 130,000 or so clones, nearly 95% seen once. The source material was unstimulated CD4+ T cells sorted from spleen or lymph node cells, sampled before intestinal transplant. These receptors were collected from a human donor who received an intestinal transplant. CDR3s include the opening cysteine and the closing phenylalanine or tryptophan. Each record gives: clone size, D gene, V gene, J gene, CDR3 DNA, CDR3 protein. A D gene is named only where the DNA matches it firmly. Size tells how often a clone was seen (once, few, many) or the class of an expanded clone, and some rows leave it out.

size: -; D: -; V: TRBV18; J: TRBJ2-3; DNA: TGTGCCAGCTCCCCGACGATCGGGGGCCAGACAGATACGCAGTATTTT; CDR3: CASSPTIGGQTDTQYF
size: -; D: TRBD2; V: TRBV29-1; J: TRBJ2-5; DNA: TGCAGCGTTCGTTCGGGAACGGGACTAGCGGGAGTAAGGGGGGGGACCCAGTACTTC; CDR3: CSVRSGTGLAGVRGGTQYF
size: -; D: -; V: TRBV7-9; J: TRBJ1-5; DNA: TGTGCCAGCAGCCGACCCCATAAACCTAAGCCCCAGCATTTT; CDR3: CASSRPHKPKPQHF
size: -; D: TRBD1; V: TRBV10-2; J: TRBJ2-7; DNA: TGCGCCAGCAGTGAGGACAGGGGCTCCTACGAGCAGTACTTC; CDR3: CASSEDRGSYEQYF
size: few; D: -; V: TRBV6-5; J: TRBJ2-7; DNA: TGTGCCAGCAGTTACTGGGGCTACGAGCAGTACTTC; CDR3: CASSYWGYEQYF
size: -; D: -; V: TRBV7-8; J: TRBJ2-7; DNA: TGTGCCAGCAGCTGGAACCGGGACACAAGAGAGCAGTACTTC; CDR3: CASSWNRDTREQYF
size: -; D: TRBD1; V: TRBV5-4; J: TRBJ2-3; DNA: TGTGCCAGCAGCTTGGGCCGCATAACAGGGGGCATAGGGACGCAGTATTTT; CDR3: CASSLGRITGGIGTQYF
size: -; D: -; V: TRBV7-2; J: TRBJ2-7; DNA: TGTGCCAGCAGCTTAGCGGGGCCAGGTCGCGAGCAGTACTTC; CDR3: CASSLAGPGREQYF
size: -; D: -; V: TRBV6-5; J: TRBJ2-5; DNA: TGTGCCAGCAGCCCCTTTGACAGCCAAGAGACCCAGTACTTC; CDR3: CASSPFDSQETQYF
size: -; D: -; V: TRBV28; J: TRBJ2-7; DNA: TGTGCCAGCAGTTTGACAGGTCCGCGCGAGCAGTACTTC; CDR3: CASSLTGPREQYF
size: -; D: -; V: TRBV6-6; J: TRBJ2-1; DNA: TGTGCCACCAGGGCGGCAATCAGCTCCTACAATGAGCAGTTCTTC; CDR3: CATRAAISSYNEQFF